This T cell receptor (beta chain) is drawn from a study of shared clonotypes between healthy human individuals. Clones were read by immunoSEQ multiplex PCR, and TCRdb kept only the in-frame ones, dropping some. Counted here are about 1 million clones, about 74% occurring once; the ten biggest clones make up roughly 1.5%. In the case of this clone: The antigen is undetermined.

Donors were healthy HIV-negative adults without recent acute infections or vaccinations. CD4+ cells underwent separation, giving CD45RA+ naive and CD45RA-negative memory subsets. General study points: Deeper or shallower sequencing was expected to change how clonotypes are shared among donors.

The CDR3 consists of 15 residues. Germline V CDR1 and CDR2: MGHDK, SYGVNS. The V end was cut by 4 bases, the J end by 0 bases, with 10 bases between. The rearrangement joins TRBV25-1 to TRBJ1-3, with D unclear. The sequencing sample was made of memory CD4+ T cells sorted from blood. Subset indicated: CD45RA-negative fraction. The TCR sequence derives from a man aged 18 to 29 in good health. DNA for the CDR3: TGTGCCAGCAGTGTCGGATTAAGCTCTGGAAACACCATATATTTT. This sequence encodes CASSVGLSSGNTIYF.